This T cell receptor beta chain came from a study of blood T cell repertoires in COVID-19. Study context: The United States, Italy and Spain were the sources of the acute and convalescent COVID-19 samples. From T cells, B-cell-depleted T cells, or PBMCs came the material, which was cDNA or gDNA.

Germline CDR1 is WSHSY and CDR2 is SAAADI. V lost 6 bases to trimming and J lost 9 bases; unmatched junction nucleotides: 4. The CDR3 is 14 amino acids. Per the authors' pipeline: Estimation of nucleated cell counts was performed using reference gene primer amplification. Sequencing used immunoSEQ multiplex PCR; TCRdb keeps in-frame clones, though not all of them. V, J and clone size were drawn from that table, and D and trimming were deduced from the DNA. Here the sample spans 30,000 or so clones, approximately 86% being singletons. The receptor was isolated from a woman older than 75 with active or convalescent COVID-19. Sequencing used peripheral blood. The chain uses TRBV10-2 and TRBJ2-1, with 14 bases matching TRBD2. CDR3 in amino acids: CASRGTSGRTEQFF. CDR3 DNA sequence: TGCGCCAGCAGGGGGACTAGCGGGAGAACTGAGCAGTTCTTC.